What follows describes a single T cell receptor beta chain. Via MiXCR, TCRdb re-called the 5' RACE reads, giving one row per CDR3 protein. The profile shows 450,000 or so distinct CDR3 sequences, 20% to 25% of them singletons. These data belong to a study of identical twins. Germline-derived CDR1 and CDR2 are MNHEY and SVGEGT. Losses at the gene ends were 6 bases for V and 0 bases for J; bases not matched to a gene: 10. This CDR3 has 17 amino acids. The data were also submitted as part of a second study, on T cells expressing NK-cell markers.

Material for sequencing was CD4+ T cells sorted from blood. The receptor was isolated from a young woman in good health. This sequence joins TRBV6-2 or TRBV6-3 and TRBJ2-5; 10 bases agree with TRBD1. The CDR3 protein is CASRPGTGAYYQETQYF. CDR3 nucleotide sequence: TGTGCCAGCAGGCCCGGGACAGGGGCCTACTACCAAGAGACCCAGTACTTC.